This TCR beta chain was identified during a study of CD8 T cells in ankylosing spondylitis. In TCRdb, the 5' RACE reads were re-called with MiXCR into one record per CDR3 protein. The data hold about 140,000 distinct CDR3 sequences, with more than 7% observed a single time. This clonotype was counted between two and nine times. Antigen specificity is unknown. Study-wide points: Earlier authors reported some of these motif variants in reactive arthritis synovial fluid and blood. What seemed typical of ankylosing spondylitis blood was a TCR beta motif built from several highly homologous variants.

The CDR3 covers 15 residues. The V gene's germline CDR1 is KGHSH and CDR2 LQKENI. V lost 6 bases and J lost 6, with 18 bases in between. Sequencing was carried out using synovial fluid, either unsorted or a sorted T cell fraction (not recorded which). This TCR was sampled from a male donor with ankylosing spondylitis. The chain carries TRBV18 and TRBJ2-1, with a weak D call TRBD1 (6 bases). This CDR3 reads CASSLQGTLGNEQFF. The CDR3 DNA sequence: TGTGCCAGCTCTCTACAGGGAACGTTAGGCAATGAGCAGTTCTTC. The full variable domain, its missing parts supplied by reference TRBV18 and TRBJ2-1, is NAGVMQNPRHLVRRRGQEARLRCSPMKGHSHVYWYRQLPEEGLKFMVYLQKENIIDESGMPKERFSAEFPKEGPSILRIQQVVRGDSAAYFCASSLQGTLGNEQFFGPGTRLTVL.